This entry concerns a single TCR beta chain. Its cognate antigen is unknown. This CDR3 has 15 residues. Germline CDR1 reads SGHTA; CDR2 reads FQGNSA. J was trimmed by 6 bases and V by 2 bases; bases with no gene match: 5. These data are taken from a study of CD8+ T cells in alopecia areata. Reverse transcribed after extraction, RNA yielded cDNA as the sequencing template. Method: immunoSEQ multiplex PCR; TCRdb's copy keeps in-frame clones and lacks some. The sample includes 180,000 or so clones, roughly 60% seen only once; the top ten take about 5%. Study-level points and caveats: Persistence in scalp and blood during tofacitinib was observed for many expanded lesional clones.

Treatment described: oral pan-JAK inhibitor, 5-10 mg twice daily. This rearrangement joins TRBV7-2 to TRBJ2-3; 10 positions agree with TRBD2. Sequenced material: CD4+ T cells sorted from blood, taken at week 24, from a patient treated with tofacitinib. This TCR was recovered from a human donor with alopecia areata. As DNA, the CDR3 is TGTGCCAGCAGCTTAACTAGCGGGGTCGAGGATACGCAGTATTTT. It translates to CASSLTSGVEDTQYF.